The T cell receptor beta chain described here comes from a study of T cell responses to AZD1222 COVID-19 vaccine. Study-wide context: It was second doses at about 4 or about 12 weeks that were pooled. The study, taken as a whole, reports: Clonal diversity may have been underestimated, and the donors were mostly white British, with more females than males. The study identified only six AZD1222 recipients as seropositive at baseline. Spike-specific TCR breadth and depth were elevated following two AZD1222 doses.

Germline V CDR1 and CDR2: MNHEY, SMNVEV (reference sequence). This CDR3 region has 14 residues. Trimming left V 1 base short and J 10 bases short, with 11 bases between. Profiling relied on immunoSEQ multiplex PCR, and the TCRdb table lists in-frame clones only, not all of them. This table has some 110,000 clones, 80% to 85% appearing once. To note about this clone: Its target is unknown.

The chain links TRBV27 to TRBJ1-6; the D gene is possibly TRBD1 (5 bases). The sample consisted of peripheral blood, taken on day 0 of AZD1222 vaccination. The TCR was taken from an adult in good health. The CDR3 nucleotides read TGTGCCAGCAGTTTATATGGGGCTGGATCACCCCTCCACTTT. Amino acids: CASSLYGAGSPLHF.